A selection of T cell receptor beta chains follows, all from one sample in a study of blood T cell repertoires in COVID-19. Profiling relied on immunoSEQ multiplex PCR, and the TCRdb table lists in-frame clones only, not all of them. The sample carries roughly 160,000 clones, 87% recorded once. Sequencing was carried out using peripheral blood. Receptors were obtained from a woman aged 70 to 79 with COVID-19, enrolled during active disease. Each CDR3 is given with its conserved first and last residue. A D gene is named only where the DNA matches it firmly. Some rows mark clone size as missing; the rest say once, few, many or name a class of expanded clone.

V gene	clone size	D gene	J gene	CDR3 protein	CDR3 DNA
TRBV7-2	.	.	TRBJ1-6	CASSLEGGGSYNSPLHF	TGTGCCAGCAGCCTCGAGGGGGGGGGCTCCTATAATTCACCCCTCCACTTT
TRBV15	.	TRBD1	TRBJ2-2	CATSRESIGGYDLGELFF	TGTGCCACCAGCAGAGAATCGATAGGGGGCTACGACCTCGGGGAGCTGTTTTTT
TRBV28	once	.	TRBJ1-3	CASSLGGFSGNTIYF	TGTGCCAGCAGTTTGGGAGGATTCTCTGGAAACACCATATATTTT
TRBV19	.	TRBD1	TRBJ2-1	CASSLGTGSYNEQFF	TGTGCCAGTAGTCTGGGGACAGGGTCCTACAATGAGCAGTTCTTC
TRBV28	.	.	TRBJ2-3	CASSFSIPDTQYF	TGTGCCAGCAGTTTCAGTATCCCAGATACGCAGTATTTT
TRBV9	.	.	TRBJ1-1	CASSVVRDRAFF	TGTGCCAGCAGCGTAGTAAGAGACAGAGCTTTCTTT
TRBV5-1	.	TRBD1	TRBJ1-1	CASSVDRVDEAFF	TGCGCCAGCAGCGTGGACAGGGTAGATGAAGCTTTCTTT
TRBV15	.	TRBD1	TRBJ2-7	CATSRDRDRELRGQYF	TGTGCCACCAGCAGAGATCGCGACAGGGAGTTACGAGGACAGTACTTC
TRBV3-1/TRBV3-2	.	.	TRBJ2-5	CASSIRTAQETQYF	TGTGCCAGCAGCATTCGGACAGCCCAAGAGACCCAGTACTTC
TRBV2	.	TRBD1	TRBJ1-2	CASSRQGGSGYTF	TGTGCCAGCAGCAGACAGGGGGGATCTGGCTACACCTTC
TRBV28	.	.	TRBJ1-3	CASRSGVTSGNTIYF	TGTGCCAGCCGATCAGGGGTCACCTCTGGAAACACCATATATTTT
TRBV5-1	.	.	TRBJ2-1	CASSWGATLSSPYNEQFF	TGCGCCAGCAGCTGGGGAGCCACCCTAAGCAGCCCCTACAATGAGCAGTTCTTC
TRBV10-3	.	.	TRBJ2-1	CAITFAGSYNEQFF	TGTGCCATCACCTTTGCGGGCTCCTACAATGAGCAGTTCTTC
TRBV6-4	once	.	TRBJ2-6	CASSFFYSEDTGANVLTF	TGTGCCAGCAGTTTCTTTTACTCAGAGGACACTGGGGCCAACGTCCTGACTTTC
TRBV18	.	.	TRBJ1-1	CASSPPEKGSGTEAFF	TGTGCCAGCTCACCACCGGAAAAGGGGTCTGGCACTGAAGCTTTCTTT
TRBV5-6	.	.	TRBJ2-1	CASSSHLSSYNEQFF	TGTGCCAGCAGCTCCCACCTGAGCTCCTACAATGAGCAGTTCTTC
TRBV29-1	.	.	TRBJ2-3	CSVEARQISTDTQYF	TGCAGCGTTGAAGCCCGACAGATTAGCACAGATACGCAGTATTTT
TRBV4-1	.	TRBD1	TRBJ1-5	CASSQPDRDNQPQHF	TGCGCCAGCAGCCAACCCGACAGGGACAATCAGCCCCAGCATTTT
TRBV12-3/TRBV12-4	.	.	TRBJ1-2	CASSFQGTYGYTF	TGTGCCAGCAGTTTTCAGGGGACCTATGGCTACACCTTC
TRBV7-9	.	.	TRBJ2-5	CASSSGETQYF	TGTGCCAGCAGCTCCGGGGAGACCCAGTACTTC
TRBV2	.	TRBD1	TRBJ1-1	CASGQEGSTEAFF	TGTGCCAGCGGACAGGAGGGAAGCACTGAAGCTTTCTTT
TRBV5-1	.	.	TRBJ2-5	CASSLGPEGPPAQYF	TGCGCCAGCAGCTTGGGGCCGGAGGGTCCTCCGGCCCAGTACTTC
TRBV19	.	.	TRBJ1-1	CASSMQGFVAFF	TGTGCCAGTAGTATGCAGGGTTTCGTAGCTTTCTTT
TRBV5-1	.	.	TRBJ1-1	CASSPGGNTEAFF	TGCGCCAGCAGCCCAGGAGGGAACACTGAAGCTTTCTTT
TRBV6-1	.	.	TRBJ1-3	CASSESHSRNTIYF	TGTGCCAGCAGTGAATCGCACAGCAGAAACACCATATATTTT
TRBV6-5	.	TRBD1	TRBJ2-2	CASSYWQGDTGELFF	TGTGCCAGCAGTTACTGGCAGGGGGACACCGGGGAGCTGTTTTTT
TRBV9	.	TRBD1	TRBJ1-6	CASSVMGQYNSPLHF	TGTGCCAGCAGCGTAATGGGACAGTATAATTCACCCCTCCACTTT
TRBV6-1	.	TRBD2	TRBJ2-1	CASSELAGGNNEQFF	TGTGCCAGCAGTGAACTTGCGGGGGGGAACAATGAGCAGTTCTTC
TRBV7-8	once	.	TRBJ2-2	CASRRTENTGELFF	TGTGCCAGCAGACGGACAGAGAACACCGGGGAGCTGTTTTTT
TRBV28	once	TRBD2	TRBJ2-7	CASSTGTSGTYEQYF	TGTGCCAGCAGTACCGGGACTAGCGGAACCTACGAGCAGTACTTC
TRBV2	once	.	TRBJ1-1	CATNGGDTEAFF	TGTGCCACCAACGGGGGGGACACTGAAGCTTTCTTT
TRBV5-6	.	TRBD1	TRBJ1-2	CASEQGALNYGYTF	TGTGCCAGCGAGCAGGGGGCGTTGAACTATGGCTACACCTTC
TRBV19	.	.	TRBJ1-1	CASSTVWTAVNTEAFF	TGTGCCAGTAGTACCGTCTGGACAGCAGTGAACACTGAAGCTTTCTTT
TRBV19	.	.	TRBJ1-2	CASSKGWTLDDSGGYTF	TGTGCCAGTAGTAAGGGGTGGACACTTGACGATTCCGGTGGCTACACCTTC
TRBV15	.	TRBD1	TRBJ1-3	CATSSPDRVDTIYF	TGTGCCACCAGCAGTCCCGACAGGGTCGACACCATATATTTT
TRBV7-2	once	.	TRBJ1-6	CASSPSGGYVSPLHF	TGTGCCAGCAGCCCCTCCGGGGGGTATGTTTCACCCCTCCACTTT
TRBV19	.	TRBD1	TRBJ2-5	CASSRGQGLPETQYF	TGTGCCAGTAGTCGAGGACAGGGACTCCCAGAGACCCAGTACTTC
TRBV10-2	.	.	TRBJ1-5	CASSDGGLAEGPQHF	TGCGCCAGCAGTGATGGTGGCTTGGCTGAGGGGCCCCAGCATTTT
TRBV6-6	.	TRBD1	TRBJ1-3	CATGQGNTIYF	TGTGCCACCGGACAGGGGAACACCATATATTTT